Reported below is one T cell receptor beta chain. CDR3 size: 15 residues. Germline CDR1 and CDR2: SGHAT and FQNNGV. Trimming stripped 6 bases from V and 1 base from J, with 12 bases between. The sample belongs to a study of blood T cell repertoires in COVID-19. TCRdb keeps only in-frame clones here, not all; method: immunoSEQ multiplex PCR. The sample contains just over 300,000 clones, nearly 90% of which appear only once. V gene TRBV11-2 combines with J gene TRBJ2-2; perhaps TRBD2 as D (5 bases). The receptor was derived from a woman between 18 and 30 years old with acute COVID-19. Material for sequencing was PBMCs or T cells enriched from blood (not recorded which). In DNA form, the CDR3 reads TGTGCCAGCAGGCGGGCTAGTTTGAACACCGGGGAGCTGTTTTTT. This encodes CASRRASLNTGELFF.